The 7 T cell receptor beta chains presented below share a single source sample, sequenced in a study of blood T cells in healthy people across ages (dated by TCRdb to 2013 to 2016). Library generation was performed with 5' RACE. Reads for this sample came from an Illumina HiSeq 2500. The second PCR ran for about 6 to 11 cycles and used a J-beta primer mix along with a sample-barcoded 5' primer. TCRdb reanalyzed the raw reads on its own, using fastp at Q25 for trimming and MiXCR for clone calling, and kept in-frame beta chains. Entries are consolidated by CDR3 protein sequence, retaining the most common genes and DNA. The sample profile shows approximately 850,000 distinct CDR3 sequences; roughly 64% of them were found once. The biggest ten clones account for roughly 22% of the sample. The sample consisted of blood. The origin of the receptors is a man under 40 in good health.

The chain has TRBV6-5 and TRBJ2-4; D might be TRBD1 (7 bases). Trimming pared 0 bases from V and 8 bases from J, leaving 11 bases between. Germline loops: CDR1 MNHEY, CDR2 SVGAGI. This CDR3 is 14 amino acids long. CDR3 DNA: TGTGCCAGCAGTTACTCGGAGGGGGCGGACATTCAGTACTTC. It is translated as CASSYSEGADIQYF.

The chain combines TRBV7-9 with TRBJ2-5; a possible D gene is TRBD2 (5 bases). Per the germline V gene, CDR1 is SEHNR and CDR2 is FQNEAQ (reference sequence). The CDR3 runs to 12 residues. Between the trimmed V and J ends, which lost 5 bases and 11 bases, there was a span of 15 bases. CDR3 sequence (DNA): TGTGCCAGCAGCGCAAGCGCTGGGGAGCAGTACTTC. Translated, it gives CASSASAGEQYF.

The CDR3 DNA reads as TGTGCCAGTAGTGGCGGGACAGCTGGGGCCAACGTCCTGACTTTC. Its translation: CASSGGTAGANVLTF. The chain is built from TRBV19 and TRBJ2-6; D is possibly TRBD1 (7 bases). The CDR3 spans 15 residues. V lost 5 bases and J 2 bases, leaving 10 bases between the germline ends. Germline-derived CDR1 and CDR2 are LNHDA and SQIVND (reference sequence).

This chain uses TRBV4-3 with TRBJ2-1; D remains unclear. CDR1 is LGHNA, CDR2 YSLEER, per germline. The length of the CDR3 is 14 residues. V lost 2 bases and J 5 bases, leaving 10 bases between the germline ends. CDR3 coding DNA: TGCGCCAGCAGCCAATCGGCCCAGGACAATGAGCAGTTCTTC. This encodes CASSQSAQDNEQFF.

This sequence joins TRBV7-2 and TRBJ2-1; 14 bases are shared with TRBD2. CDR3 length: 19 residues. V dropped 5 bases and J dropped 1; count of bases not matched to a gene: 10. Germline V gene data show CDR1 as SGHTA and CDR2 as FQGNSA. CDR3 amino acids: CASSSKGLAGERSYNEQFF. In DNA form, the CDR3 reads TGTGCCAGCAGCAGTAAGGGACTAGCGGGAGAGAGGTCCTACAATGAGCAGTTCTTC. The full variable domain, in which reference TRBV7-2 and TRBJ2-1 provide the parts outside the CDR3, is GAGVSQSPSNKVTEKGKDVELRCDPISGHTALYWYRQSLGQGLEFLIYFQGNSAPDKSGLPSDRFSAERTGGSVSTLTIQRTQQEDSAVYLCASSSKGLAGERSYNEQFFGPGTRLTVL.

The chain couples TRBV7-2 to TRBJ1-1, with D tentatively TRBD1 (5 bases). The V end lost 5 bases, the J end lost 5 bases, and 18 bases lay between the germline ends. Germline values: CDR1 SGHTA, CDR2 FQGNSA. The CDR3 length is 15 residues. CDR3 sequence (DNA): TGTGCCAGCAGCGCCGATCCCGGGACCCGAACTGAAGCTTTCTTT. It encodes CASSADPGTRTEAFF.

The rearrangement links TRBV7-2 to TRBJ1-2, with no clear D. The CDR3 length is 14 residues. Deletions cut 1 base from V and 5 bases from J, with 11 bases between. Germline CDR1 and CDR2: SGHTA and FQGNSA. Here the CDR3 DNA reads TGTGCCAGCAGCTTAGGAATATCGGGATATGGCTACACCTTC. Amino acids: CASSLGISGYGYTF.